A selection of T cell receptor beta chains follows, all from one sample in a study of T cell changes during pregnancy in multiple sclerosis. The repertoire was sequenced with immunoSEQ multiplex PCR; TCRdb's copy has only in-frame clones and lacks some. This repertoire shows roughly 110,000 clones, roughly nine tenths found once; its top ten account for 1.6%. Source: peripheral blood, taken before pregnancy. Receptors originate from a female donor with multiple sclerosis, enrolled in a pregnancy study. Both conserved end residues are part of each CDR3. D genes are given only for firm matches. The listing skips clone size in some rows; elsewhere it reads once, few, many or a size class.

cdr3_aa | cdr3_nt | d_call | clone_size | j_call | v_call
CASSLGGASGGPKETQYF | TGTGCCAGCAGCTTAGGGGGGGCTAGCGGGGGACCTAAAGAGACCCAGTACTTC | TRBD2 | . | TRBJ2-5 | TRBV7-2
CAWTQAGSEQYF | TGTGCCTGGACCCAAGCAGGATCCGAGCAGTACTTC | . | . | TRBJ2-7 | TRBV30
CASSSGTGETQYF | TGTGCCAGCAGCAGCGGGACAGGGGAGACCCAGTACTTC | TRBD1 | . | TRBJ2-5 | TRBV6-1
CASSLISVAGGFTDTQYF | TGTGCCAGCAGCTTAATCTCGGTAGCGGGGGGGTTCACAGATACGCAGTATTTT | TRBD2 | . | TRBJ2-3 | TRBV7-3
CASSQDLQTKGIYGYTF | TGCGCCAGCAGCCAAGATTTGCAGACTAAGGGTATCTATGGCTACACCTTC | . | . | TRBJ1-2 | TRBV4-3
CASSIRTSGPYEQYF | TGTGCCAGCAGCATAAGGACTAGCGGGCCCTACGAGCAGTACTTC | TRBD2 | . | TRBJ2-7 | TRBV7-2
CASSRTSGNTGELFF | TGCGCCAGCAGCCGGACTAGCGGGAACACCGGGGAGCTGTTTTTT | TRBD2 | . | TRBJ2-2 | TRBV5-1
CASSEVVGRVNGYTF | TGTGCCAGCAGTGAAGTGGTCGGCAGGGTAAACGGCTACACCTTC | . | . | TRBJ1-2 | TRBV6-1
CASSFPAGGHYGYTF | TGTGCCAGCAGCTTCCCCGCAGGGGGCCACTATGGCTACACCTTC | TRBD1 | . | TRBJ1-2 | TRBV11-2
CASSQGSGGLYGKLFF | TGCGCCAGCAGCCAAGGGTCAGGGGGTTTATATGGAAAACTGTTTTTT | TRBD1 | . | TRBJ1-4 | TRBV4-1
CASSLLARTRDRDSPLHF | TGCGCCAGCAGCCTTCTTGCCCGTACTCGGGACAGAGATTCACCCCTCCACTTT | TRBD1 | . | TRBJ1-6 | TRBV4-1
CATALSREIVSPLHF | TGTGCCACAGCCCTGTCGAGGGAAATCGTTTCACCCCTCCACTTT | . | few | TRBJ1-6 | TRBV15
CASSLSLTTGAGELFF | TGTGCCAGCAGTTTATCGCTTACGACAGGGGCCGGGGAGCTGTTTTTT | TRBD1 | . | TRBJ2-2 | TRBV27
CASSPNRQADEAFF | TGTGCCAGCAGCCCCAACCGACAGGCCGACGAAGCTTTCTTT | . | . | TRBJ1-1 | TRBV7-9
CASSQDAGVTDTQYF | TGCGCCAGCAGCCAAGACGCGGGGGTCACAGATACGCAGTATTTT | TRBD2 | once | TRBJ2-3 | TRBV4-1
CASSLAPRDSSYGYTF | TGCGCCAGCAGCTTGGCCCCCCGGGACAGCTCCTATGGCTACACCTTC | TRBD1 | . | TRBJ1-2 | TRBV5-1
CASSSGTGKDFYGYTF | TGTGCCAGCAGCTCCGGGACAGGGAAAGACTTCTATGGCTACACCTTC | TRBD1 | . | TRBJ1-2 | TRBV11-3